This T cell receptor (beta chain) was retrieved from a study of OX40 agonist ivuxolimab in advanced cancers. Study information: Anti-PD-1, anti-PD-L1 or anti-CTLA-4 therapy given earlier was allowed, and 40% had some. Partial responses were seen in three patients, one with hepatocellular carcinoma and two with cutaneous melanoma.

The ends lost 1 base at V and 7 bases at J; junction bases unmatched: 7. CDR3 length equals 17 residues. The germline V gene has CDR1 SGDLS and CDR2 YYNGEE. The data were produced by immunoSEQ multiplex PCR, yet TCRdb's version contains in-frame clones alone and is incomplete. The table has approximately 49,000 clones, 65% to 85% seen once. This chain links TRBV9 with TRBJ2-1; 14 positions match TRBD2. This sample comprised CD4+ or CD8+ T cells sorted from blood, obtained in a trial of the OX40 agonist ivuxolimab. The receptor's source is an adult with an advanced solid tumor such as melanoma, head and neck, liver or kidney cancer. The CDR3 sequence: CASSVLPGLAGANEQFF. CDR3 in DNA: TGTGCCAGCAGCGTACTACCGGGACTAGCGGGAGCAAATGAGCAGTTCTTC.